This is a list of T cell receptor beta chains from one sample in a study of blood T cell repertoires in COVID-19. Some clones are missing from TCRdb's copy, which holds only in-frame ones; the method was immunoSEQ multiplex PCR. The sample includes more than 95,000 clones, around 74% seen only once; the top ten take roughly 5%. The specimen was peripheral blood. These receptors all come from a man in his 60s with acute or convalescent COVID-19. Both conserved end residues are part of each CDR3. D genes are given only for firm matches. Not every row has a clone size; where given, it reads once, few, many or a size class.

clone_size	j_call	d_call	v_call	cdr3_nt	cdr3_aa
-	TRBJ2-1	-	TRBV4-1	TGCGCCAGCAGCCAAACTGGTAGCCATGAGCAGTTCTTC	CASSQTGSHEQFF
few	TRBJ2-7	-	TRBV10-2	TGCGCCAGCAGTGAGTCCCCGTTGAGAAGCTCCTACGAGCAGTACTTC	CASSESPLRSSYEQYF
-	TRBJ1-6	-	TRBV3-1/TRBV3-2	TGTGCCAGCAGCCATAGCAAAAGCGGTTCACCCCTCCACTTT	CASSHSKSGSPLHF
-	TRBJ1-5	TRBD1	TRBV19	TGTGCCAGTAGTCCGACAGGGGATGTTAGCAATCAGCCCCAGCATTTT	CASSPTGDVSNQPQHF
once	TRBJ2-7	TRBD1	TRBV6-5	TGTGCCAGCAGTCCCGGGACAGCGGCCTCCTACGAGCAGTACTTC	CASSPGTAASYEQYF
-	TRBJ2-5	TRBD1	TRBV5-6	TGTGCCAGCAGCTTCCAGGGGGACCTAACCCAGTACTTC	CASSFQGDLTQYF
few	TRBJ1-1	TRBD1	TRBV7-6	TGTGCCAGCAGCCCACCTTTAGGACAGGGGAACACTGAAGCTTTCTTT	CASSPPLGQGNTEAFF
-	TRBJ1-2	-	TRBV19	TGTGCCAGTAGTCCGCCGGGAAATCCGGGCTATGGCTACACCTTC	CASSPPGNPGYGYTF
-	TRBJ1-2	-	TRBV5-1	TGCGCCAGCAGCCTCGGGGTTAACTATGGCTACACCTTC	CASSLGVNYGYTF
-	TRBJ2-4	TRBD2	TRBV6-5	TGTGCCAGCAGTTACCGAACTAGCGGGGACATTCAGTACTTC	CASSYRTSGDIQYF
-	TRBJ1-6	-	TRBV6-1	TGTGCCAGCAGTGACCACAGGAGTAGGGCCTATAATTCACCCCTCCACTTT	CASSDHRSRAYNSPLHF
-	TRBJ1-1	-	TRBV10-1	TGCGCCAGCAGTGAGTCGCGTAAAACTGAAGCTTTCTTT	CASSESRKTEAFF
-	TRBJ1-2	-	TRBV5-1	TGCGCCAGCAGCTCACAGGTCTATGGCTACACCTTC	CASSSQVYGYTF
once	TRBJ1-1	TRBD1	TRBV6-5	TGTGCCACCCGCACCCACGACAGGGGTTCGCCTGAAGCTTTCTTT	CATRTHDRGSPEAFF
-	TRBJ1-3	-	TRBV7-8	TGTGCCAGCAGAGCCCGGGATAGTGGAAACACCATATATTTT	CASRARDSGNTIYF
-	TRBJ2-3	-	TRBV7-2	TGTGCCAGCAGCTTAGGGGCGGGGATGAGAGATACGCAGTATTTT	CASSLGAGMRDTQYF
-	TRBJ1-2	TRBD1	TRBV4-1	TGCGCCAGCAGCCTGACAGGGAATAGTAACTATGGCTACACCTTC	CASSLTGNSNYGYTF
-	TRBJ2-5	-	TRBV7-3	TGTGCCAGCAGCTTACAGGGGATTTCAGGGACCCAGTACTTC	CASSLQGISGTQYF
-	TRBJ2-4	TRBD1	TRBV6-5	TGTGCCAGCAGGCAATCCGGGACAGCAAAAAACATTCAGTACTTC	CASRQSGTAKNIQYF
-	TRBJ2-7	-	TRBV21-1	TGTGCCAGCAGCAAACGAGGTTTCCGGCGGGACGAGCAGTACTTC	CASSKRGFRRDEQYF
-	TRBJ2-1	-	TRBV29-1	TGCAGCGTTGCGGGAGAGGCAGGGCGGAATGAGCAGTTCTTC	CSVAGEAGRNEQFF
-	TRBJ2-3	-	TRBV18	TGTGCCAGCTCACCAGGGCATGGAGATACGCAGTATTTT	CASSPGHGDTQYF
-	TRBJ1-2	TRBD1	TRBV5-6	TGTGCCAGCAGCTTGGCCTACTCGGGGACAGGGTACTCTAACTATGGCTACACCTTC	CASSLAYSGTGYSNYGYTF
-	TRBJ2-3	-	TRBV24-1	TGTGCCACCAGTGATTCCAAATGGCGGGGGCCTAGCACAGATACGCAGTATTTT	CATSDSKWRGPSTDTQYF
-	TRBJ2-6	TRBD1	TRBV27	TGTGCCAGCAGGGGACAGGGGTCTGGGGCCAACGTCCTGACTTTC	CASRGQGSGANVLTF
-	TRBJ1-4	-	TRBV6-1	TGTGCCAGCAGTGAACGGTATGCCGAAAAACTGTTTTTT	CASSERYAEKLFF
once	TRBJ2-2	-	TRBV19	TGTGCCAGTCGGTTACAGGACAAAGGCACCGGGGAGCTGTTTTTT	CASRLQDKGTGELFF
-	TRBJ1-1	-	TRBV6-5	TGTGCCAGCAGGATCCCATTGGGGAGGGGCACTGAAGCTTTCTTT	CASRIPLGRGTEAFF
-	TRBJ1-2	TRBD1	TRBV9	TGTGCCAGCAGCGTAGGGGGCAGGGGGGCTAACTATGGCTACACCTTC	CASSVGGRGANYGYTF
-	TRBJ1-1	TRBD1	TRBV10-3	TGTGCCATCAGCGGGACAGATAGGAACACTGAAGCTTTCTTT	CAISGTDRNTEAFF
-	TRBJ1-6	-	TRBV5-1	TGCGCCAGCAGCTTGGGGAAGGGGAATGTTTCACCCCTCCACTTT	CASSLGKGNVSPLHF
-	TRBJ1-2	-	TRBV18	TGTGCCAGCTCCGACTCGACAAGGGGGTCTAATGGCTACACCTTC	CASSDSTRGSNGYTF
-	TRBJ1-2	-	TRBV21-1	TGTGCCAGCATCCACACAGGGGCCCCCTTGGGCTATGGCTACACCTTC	CASIHTGAPLGYGYTF
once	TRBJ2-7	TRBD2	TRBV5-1	TGCGCCAGCAGCCGGAACGGACTAGCGGGAGGGCCGAGGCACGAGCAGTACTTC	CASSRNGLAGGPRHEQYF
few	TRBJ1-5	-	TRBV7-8	TGTGCCAGCAGCTTCCAGGACAATCAGCCCCAGCATTTT	CASSFQDNQPQHF
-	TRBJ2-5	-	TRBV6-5	TGTGCCAGCAGAACCCCCGCGGGGGAGACCCAGTACTTC	CASRTPAGETQYF
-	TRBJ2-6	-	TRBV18	TGTGCCAGCTCAGTCAGACAGCCACGAGAGTCTGGGGCCAACGTCCTGACTTTC	CASSVRQPRESGANVLTF
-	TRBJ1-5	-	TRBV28	TGTGCCAGCAGCCCGGGGGGGACGATGAATCAGCCCCAGCATTTT	CASSPGGTMNQPQHF
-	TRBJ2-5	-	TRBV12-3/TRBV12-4	TGTGCCAGCAGAGCTGGGGCCGAAGAGACCCAGTACTTC	CASRAGAEETQYF
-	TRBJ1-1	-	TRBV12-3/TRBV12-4	TGTGCCAGCAGTCCATTGGAGACTGAAGCTTTCTTT	CASSPLETEAFF
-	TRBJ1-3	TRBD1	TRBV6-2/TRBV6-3	TGTGCCAGCAGTTCTGACAGGGCTTCTGGAAACACCATATATTTT	CASSSDRASGNTIYF
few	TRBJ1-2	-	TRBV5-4	TGTGCCAGCAGCCGTGGGGAGCAGGGACTCTATGGCTACACCTTC	CASSRGEQGLYGYTF
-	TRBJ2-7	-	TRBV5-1	TGCGCCAGCAGCTTGGCCACGGCAGGATTTAGCTACGAGCAGTACTTC	CASSLATAGFSYEQYF
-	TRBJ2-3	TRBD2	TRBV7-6	TGTGCCAGCAGCTTATCTCGACTAGCGGGAGGGAGCACAGATACGCAGTATTTT	CASSLSRLAGGSTDTQYF
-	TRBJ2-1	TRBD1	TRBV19	TGTGCCAGTAGTATTGGCAGGGGGCTAGGTAATGAGCAGTTCTTC	CASSIGRGLGNEQFF
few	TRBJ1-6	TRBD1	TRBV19	TGTGCCAGTAGTGGGGGACAGATTAATTCACCCCTCCACTTT	CASSGGQINSPLHF
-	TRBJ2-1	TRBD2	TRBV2	TGTGCCAGCAGGGGCGGGGGAGTGAAACAGTTCTTC	CASRGGGVKQFF
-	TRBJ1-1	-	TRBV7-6	TGTGCCAGCAGCTTGCTTCTGACAGCGAACACTGAAGCTTTCTTT	CASSLLLTANTEAFF
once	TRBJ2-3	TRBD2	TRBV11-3	TGTGCCAGCAGCCTGGGCTTACTAGCGGTGGGCACAGATACGCAGTATTTT	CASSLGLLAVGTDTQYF
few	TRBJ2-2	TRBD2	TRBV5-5	TGTGCCAGCCGGCGCGGGGGGACCGGGGAGCTGTTTTTT	CASRRGGTGELFF
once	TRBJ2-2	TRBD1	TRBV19	TGTGCCAGTAAAAGGGACCCCCGGGACAGGTCCGCCACCGGGGAGCTGTTTTTT	CASKRDPRDRSATGELFF